Listed below are T cell receptor beta chains from one sample, sequenced in a study of OX40 agonist ivuxolimab in advanced cancers. Only in-frame clones appear in the TCRdb table, and some are missing; sequencing was by immunoSEQ multiplex PCR. The sample consists of 73,000 or so clones, around nine tenths of them appearing once. The material was CD4+ or CD8+ T cells sorted from blood, obtained in a trial of the OX40 agonist ivuxolimab. The receptors stem from an adult with an advanced solid tumor such as melanoma, head and neck, liver or kidney cancer. Each CDR3 is given without its conserved first and last residue. Expanded clones are given a class, and other clones once, few, many or no size at all.

size	V	J	CDR3
.	TRBV19	TRBJ2-1	ASSIIGSYNEQF
.	TRBV18	TRBJ2-7	ASSTRAGGRFSPEQY
once	TRBV7-9	TRBJ1-5	ASSLALGQGGNQPQH
.	TRBV2	TRBJ2-4	ASIRTSGGQNIQY
.	TRBV20-1	TRBJ2-7	SATGSVEQY
.	TRBV19	TRBJ1-5	ASSGQGSQPQH
.	TRBV28	TRBJ1-1	ASSLWGGDTEAF
.	TRBV6-5	TRBJ2-5	ASSYGAGRYQETQY
few	TRBV28	TRBJ1-1	ASSLRGGGGATEAF
.	TRBV18	TRBJ1-3	ASSPQHPVDTIY
.	TRBV9	TRBJ2-3	ASRRGAGTDTQY
.	TRBV7-6	TRBJ2-3	ASSYLAGEGTDTQY
.	TRBV19	TRBJ2-1	ASTGGANYNEQF
.	TRBV19	TRBJ2-7	ASSPGQGVYEQY
.	TRBV21-1	TRBJ2-7	ASSKRDRAYEQY
.	TRBV18	TRBJ1-1	ASSPPTRVTEAF
.	TRBV6-1	TRBJ2-5	ASLTGTSGETQY
.	TRBV30	TRBJ1-1	AWKTGGNTEAF
.	TRBV5-6	TRBJ1-1	ASSLIGEAF
.	TRBV7-8	TRBJ2-1	ASSLVIGTSGRAVNEQF
.	TRBV5-1	TRBJ1-6	ASSGLGHNSPLH
.	TRBV4-3	TRBJ2-3	ASSQGTGRDTQY
.	TRBV19	TRBJ1-4	ASRRDRRVNEKLF
.	TRBV7-8	TRBJ1-2	ASSLEGSNYGYT
few	TRBV11-2	TRBJ1-3	ASSLLQASGNTIY
.	TRBV5-4	TRBJ1-2	ASSLAETKGYGYT
once	TRBV28	TRBJ1-1	ASSFRDRRTSRAF
.	TRBV11-3	TRBJ2-7	ASSLDGRTPEDEQY
.	TRBV7-8	TRBJ1-3	ASSLGNTIY
once	TRBV6-1	TRBJ2-2	ASRSLSGAGGELF
.	TRBV29-1	TRBJ1-3	SVAGSSSGNTIY
.	TRBV19	TRBJ1-2	ATRQPNYGYT
.	TRBV30	TRBJ1-1	AWGLFVESEAF
.	TRBV7-8	TRBJ2-7	ASSTTPINEQY
.	TRBV6-5	TRBJ1-2	ASSYVSNYGYT
.	TRBV5-4	TRBJ2-1	ASSFTGSNEQF
.	TRBV7-2	TRBJ2-1	ASSPTGGALGQF
few	TRBV5-1	TRBJ2-1	ASSLIRGWANEQF
.	TRBV28	TRBJ2-1	ASSFIPPTRINSNEQF
.	TRBV10-2	TRBJ2-7	ASSDVGGISYEQY
.	TRBV4-2	TRBJ2-1	ASSQELAGFYNEQF
.	TRBV28	TRBJ2-7	ASSPGTSGRYEQY
few	TRBV18	TRBJ1-5	ASSPLSGGSQPQH
.	TRBV5-4	TRBJ2-7	ASSPDSRGEQY
.	TRBV15	TRBJ2-6	ATSRDSGTRVLT
.	TRBV6-4	TRBJ2-7	ASRPGQGATIRYYEQY